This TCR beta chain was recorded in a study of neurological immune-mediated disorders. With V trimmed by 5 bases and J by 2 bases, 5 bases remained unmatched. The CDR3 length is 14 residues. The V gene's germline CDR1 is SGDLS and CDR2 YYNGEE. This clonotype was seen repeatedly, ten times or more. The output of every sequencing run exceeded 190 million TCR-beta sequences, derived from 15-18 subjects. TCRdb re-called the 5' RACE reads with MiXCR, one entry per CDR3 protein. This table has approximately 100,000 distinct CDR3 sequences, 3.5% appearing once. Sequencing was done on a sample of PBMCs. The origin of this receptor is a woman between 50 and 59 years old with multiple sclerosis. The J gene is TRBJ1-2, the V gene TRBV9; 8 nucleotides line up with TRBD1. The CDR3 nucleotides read TGTGCCAGCAGTCGGACAGGGTCAAACTATGGCTACACCTTC. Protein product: CASSRTGSNYGYTF.